This record looks at one T cell receptor (beta chain) sequence and its context. Its matching antigen is unknown. This entry is derived from a study of cytomegalovirus exposure and HLA in healthy donors. General study findings and limits: Later on, a genetic analysis was performed. It linked a missense variant in DCLRE1C with V- and J-gene trimming of TCR beta. Indistinguishable V segments such as TRBV6-2 and TRBV6-3 were excluded.

This CDR3 contains 14 residues. Germline CDR1 is GTSNPN and CDR2 is SVGIG (reference sequence). V was pared by 1 base and J by 1 base, with 3 bases of the junction left unmatched. Both 60 Vbeta primers and 13 Jbeta primers went into the PCR. Only in-frame clones appear in the TCRdb table, and some are missing; sequencing was by immunoSEQ multiplex PCR. There are around 190,000 clones in the sample; around 73% occur only once, and 2.5% to 3.5% lies in the top ten. The chain carries TRBV30 and TRBJ2-7, with 8 bases identical to TRBD1. This clonotype was sampled from a woman aged 25 to 39 in good health and CMV-seronegative. The sequenced sample consisted of PBMCs. The CDR3 nucleotides are TGTGCCTGGAGTGAATGGACAGGGTCCTACGAGCAGTACTTC. This codes for CAWSEWTGSYEQYF. Complete variable domain (other parts from reference TRBV30 and TRBJ2-7): SQTIHQWPATLVQPVGSPLSLECTVEGTSNPNLYWYRQAAGRGLQLLFYSVGIGQISSEVPQNLSASRPQDRQFILSSKKLLLSDSGFYLCAWSEWTGSYEQYFGPGTRLTVT.